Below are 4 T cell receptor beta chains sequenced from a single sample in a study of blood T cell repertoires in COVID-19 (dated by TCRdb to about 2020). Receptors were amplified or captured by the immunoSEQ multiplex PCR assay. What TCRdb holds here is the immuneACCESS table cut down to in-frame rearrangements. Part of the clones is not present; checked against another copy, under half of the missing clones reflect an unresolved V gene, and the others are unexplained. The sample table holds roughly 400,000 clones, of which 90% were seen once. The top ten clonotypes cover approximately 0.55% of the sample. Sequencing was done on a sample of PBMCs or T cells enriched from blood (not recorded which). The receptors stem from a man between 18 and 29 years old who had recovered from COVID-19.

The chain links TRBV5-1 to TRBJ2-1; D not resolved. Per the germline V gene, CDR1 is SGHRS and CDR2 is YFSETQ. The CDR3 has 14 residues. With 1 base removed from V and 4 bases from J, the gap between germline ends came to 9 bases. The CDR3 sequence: CASSLPASYNEQFF. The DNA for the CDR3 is TGCGCCAGCAGCTTGCCGGCTAGTTACAATGAGCAGTTCTTC. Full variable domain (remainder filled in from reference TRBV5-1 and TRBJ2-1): KAGVTQTPRYLIKTRGQQVTLSCSPISGHRSVSWYQQTPGQGLQFLFEYFSETQRNKGNFPGRFSGRQFSNSRSEMNVSTLELGDSALYLCASSLPASYNEQFFGPGTRLTVL.

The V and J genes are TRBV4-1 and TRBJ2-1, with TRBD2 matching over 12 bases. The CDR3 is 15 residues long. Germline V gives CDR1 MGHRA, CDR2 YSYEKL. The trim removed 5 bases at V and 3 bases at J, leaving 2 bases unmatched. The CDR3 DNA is TGCGCCAGCAGCGCACTAGCGGGGGGCTACAATGAGCAGTTCTTC. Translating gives CASSALAGGYNEQFF.

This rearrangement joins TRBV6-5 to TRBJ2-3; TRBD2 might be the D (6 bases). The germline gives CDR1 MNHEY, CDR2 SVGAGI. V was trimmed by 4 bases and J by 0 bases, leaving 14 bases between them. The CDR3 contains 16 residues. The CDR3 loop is CASSFGYSGSTDTQYF. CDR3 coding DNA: TGTGCCAGCAGTTTCGGATATAGCGGTAGCACAGATACGCAGTATTTT.

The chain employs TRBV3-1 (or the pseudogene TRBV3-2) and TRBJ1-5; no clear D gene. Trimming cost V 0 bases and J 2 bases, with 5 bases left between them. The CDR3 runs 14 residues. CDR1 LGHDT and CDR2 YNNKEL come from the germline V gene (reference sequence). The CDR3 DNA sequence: TGTGCCAGCAGCCAAGATATAGGCAATCAGCCCCAGCATTTT. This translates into CASSQDIGNQPQHF.